Below, 15 T cell receptor beta chains from the same sample are listed, as sequenced in a study of shared clonotypes between healthy human individuals. This table comes from immunoSEQ multiplex PCR, and its TCRdb copy is limited to in-frame clones, with some not included. The data show roughly 2,000,000 clones, 93% seen once. Naive CD8 cells comprised CD45RO-negative, CCR7-positively selected cells, excluding terminally differentiated effector memory CD45RA+ cells. The sequenced material came from naive CD8+ T cells from PBMCs. The source of these receptors is a man younger than 30 in good health. Some clones in this sample may be carry-over from other donors' samples.

The CDR3 DNA is TGTGCCAGCAGTTTAGGTGTGGCGGGGACGGGTACAGATACGCAGTATTTT. It translates to CASSLGVAGTGTDTQYF. The chain recombines TRBV27 with TRBJ2-3; a weak D match, TRBD2 (6 bases). CDR1 and CDR2 (germline): MNHEY, SMNVEV (reference sequence). Trimming stripped 2 bases from V and 3 bases from J, with 18 bases between. CDR3 length: 17 amino acids.

The chain uses TRBV4-1 and TRBJ1-4; no definite D call. The length of the CDR3 is 16 residues. CDR1 and CDR2 (germline): MGHRA, YSYEKL. V dropped 4 bases and J dropped 10 bases, with 22 bases sitting between them. Written as DNA, the CDR3 is TGCGCCAGCAGCCGCTCGGATCTGGGGATTCCAGTAAAACTGTTTTTT. It is translated as CASSRSDLGIPVKLFF.

The chain recombines TRBV7-9 with TRBJ2-3; 8 positions agree with TRBD1. The CDR3 has 16 amino acids. In germline, CDR1 is SEHNR, CDR2 FQNEAQ (reference sequence). Losses at the gene ends were 5 bases for V and 0 bases for J; bases not matched to a gene: 7. In DNA form, the CDR3 reads TGTGCCAGCAGCGGGGCAGGGGACAGGAGCACAGATACGCAGTATTTT. It specifies CASSGAGDRSTDTQYF.

The rearrangement joins TRBV27 to TRBJ2-5; D call uncertain. The CDR3 runs to 14 residues. The ends were cut back, 0 bases at V and 5 bases at J, with 10 bases in the middle. Per the germline V gene, CDR1 is MNHEY and CDR2 is SMNVEV (reference sequence). The DNA for the CDR3 is TGTGCCAGCAGTTTATCAGTCTCGGGTGAGACCCAGTACTTC. It translates to CASSLSVSGETQYF.

The genes are TRBV27 and TRBJ2-1; TRBD2 matches 11 bases. The CDR3 is made up of 15 amino acids. CDR1 and CDR2 (germline): MNHEY, SMNVEV (reference sequence). The V segment lost 6 bases and the J segment 6 bases; nucleotides outside the gene matches: 7. This CDR3 reads CASRLGLAGGNEQFF. The CDR3 DNA reads TGTGCCAGCAGATTGGGGCTAGCGGGGGGCAATGAGCAGTTCTTC.

The V call is TRBV27, the J call TRBJ1-3; maybe TRBD1 (5 bases). The germline gives CDR1 MNHEY, CDR2 SMNVEV (reference sequence). The CDR3 is 17 amino acids. V was pared by 2 bases and J by 4 bases, with 18 bases between. CDR3 DNA sequence: TGTGCCAGCAGTTTACAGGGCTTGGCTGGGAGAGGAAACACCATATATTTT. Translated, it gives CASSLQGLAGRGNTIYF.

This clone was observed a single time. The rearrangement links TRBV28 to TRBJ1-1; no firm D call. CDR3 length: 15 residues. The V end was cut by 5 bases, the J end by 3 bases, with 16 bases between. The germline V gene has CDR1 MDHEN and CDR2 SYDVKM. CDR3 amino acids: CASSTDGWAYTEAFF. The CDR3, as DNA: TGTGCCAGCAGTACCGACGGGTGGGCGTACACTGAAGCTTTCTTT.

The rearrangement uses TRBV25-1 and TRBJ2-7, with TRBD1 matching over 8 bases. Losses at the gene ends were 7 bases for V and 3 bases for J; bases not matched to a gene: 5. Germline V gene lookup returns CDR1 MGHDK and CDR2 SYGVNS. This CDR3 is built from 13 residues. The CDR3 loop reads CASTDRGGYEQYF. CDR3 nucleotide sequence: TGTGCCAGCACAGACAGGGGCGGCTACGAGCAGTACTTC.

This sequence joins TRBV28 and TRBJ2-1; TRBD2 matches 16 bases. V was clipped by 7 bases and J by 8 bases; unmatched bases: 11. The CDR3 sequence is 17 residues long. The germline CDR1 and CDR2 sequences are MDHEN and SYDVKM. The chain's CDR3 is CASKLRPGLAGGDEQFF. In nucleotides, the CDR3 is TGTGCCAGCAAACTCCGGCCGGGACTAGCGGGAGGGGATGAGCAGTTCTTC.

This rearrangement joins TRBV7-2 to TRBJ2-1; D ambiguous. V was trimmed by 5 bases and J by 9 bases, leaving 20 bases between them. CDR3 length: 15 residues. Germline values: CDR1 SGHTA, CDR2 FQGNSA. The CDR3 bases are TGTGCCAGCAGCCGGGCTCCTCCCCTGTCCAGTGAGCAGTTCTTC. This translates into CASSRAPPLSSEQFF. Based on the CDR3 plus reference TRBV7-2 and TRBJ2-1, the full variable domain is GAGVSQSPSNKVTEKGKDVELRCDPISGHTALYWYRQSLGQGLEFLIYFQGNSAPDKSGLPSDRFSAERTGGSVSTLTIQRTQQEDSAVYLCASSRAPPLSSEQFFGPGTRLTVL.

The DNA for the CDR3 is TGTGCCAGCAGCCCACTGGGGGGAAGCACAGATACGCAGTATTTT. Encoded protein: CASSPLGGSTDTQYF. The J gene is TRBJ2-3, the V gene TRBV11-2; the D gene is possibly TRBD2 (6 bases). This CDR3 contains 15 residues. Trimming took off 5 bases at V and 0 bases at J, with 12 bases between the two ends. In germline, CDR1 is SGHAT, CDR2 FQNNGV. Supplemented by reference TRBV11-2 and TRBJ2-3, the full variable domain reads EAGVAQSPRYKIIEKRQSVAFWCNPISGHATLYWYQQILGQGPKLLIQFQNNGVVDDSQLPKDRFSAERLKGVDSTLKIQPAKLEDSAVYLCASSPLGGSTDTQYFGPGTRLTVL.

The CDR3 DNA sequence: TGTGCCAGCAGGCCCATGGACCTAGCATACACCGGGGAGCTGTTTTTT. Translated: CASRPMDLAYTGELFF. J is TRBJ2-2 and V is TRBV27; tentative D call: TRBD2 (5 bases). Trimming stripped 6 bases from V and 3 bases from J, with 17 bases between. Germline V CDR1 and CDR2: MNHEY, SMNVEV (reference sequence). This CDR3 spans 16 amino acids.

V usage is TRBV2 and J usage is TRBJ1-5, with unresolved D. This CDR3 is built from 15 residues. CDR1 is SNHLY and CDR2 is FYNNEI in the germline V gene. With 1 base removed from V and 0 bases from J, the gap between germline ends came to 7 bases. The CDR3 sequence: CASSEGQYSNQPQHF. DNA for the CDR3: TGTGCCAGCAGTGAAGGACAATATAGCAATCAGCCCCAGCATTTT.

CDR3 residues: CASSRLNGAGRDEQYF. Written as DNA, the CDR3 is TGCGCCAGCAGCCGCTTGAATGGTGCAGGGAGGGACGAGCAGTACTTC. The genes are TRBV4-1 and TRBJ2-7; 7 positions agree with TRBD2. The CDR3 covers 16 residues. Germline CDR1 MGHRA, CDR2 YSYEKL. Unmatched junction bases numbered 14, after V lost 4 bases and J lost 5 bases.

This chain joins TRBV28 and TRBJ1-5; 7 positions match TRBD1. The trim removed 6 bases at V and 0 bases at J, leaving 11 bases unmatched. The CDR3 sequence is 17 residues long. Germline V gene lookup returns CDR1 MDHEN and CDR2 SYDVKM. CDR3 amino acids: CASRTGTAYYSNQPQHF. The CDR3 DNA follows: TGTGCCAGCAGGACCGGGACAGCCTATTATAGCAATCAGCCCCAGCATTTT. The full variable domain, rest sourced from reference TRBV28 and TRBJ1-5, is DVKVTQSSRYLVKRTGEKVFLECVQDMDHENMFWYRQDPGLGLRLIYFSYDVKMKEKGDIPEGYSVSREKKERFSLILESASTNQTSMYLCASRTGTAYYSNQPQHFGDGTRLSIL.